Shown below are 25 T cell receptor beta chains from a single sample sequenced in a study of response to subunit inactivated influenza vaccine. MiXCR, applied by TCRdb to the RT-PCR reads, yields one record per CDR3 protein. The data hold 700,000 to 800,000 distinct CDR3 sequences, with roughly 20% observed a single time. The sequencing used PBMCs from blood, collected roughly 5 days after vaccination. All receptors derive from a man aged 50 to 60 who received an inactivated influenza vaccine.

This chain links TRBV15 with TRBJ1-1; D possibly corresponds to TRBD1 (5 bases). Germline CDR1 and CDR2: LNHNV and YYDKDF (reference sequence). V was pared by 0 bases and J by 8 bases, with 16 bases between. The CDR3 has 15 amino acids. CDR3: CATSRDQGAAEEAFF. Written as DNA, the CDR3 is TGTGCCACCAGCAGAGATCAAGGGGCGGCTGAAGAAGCTTTCTTT.

Ten or more counts support this clonotype. V and J are TRBV20-1 and TRBJ1-2; TRBD1 is a possible D gene (5 bases). V was pared by 1 base and J by 8 bases, with 11 bases between. The germline CDR1 and CDR2 sequences are DFQATT and SNEGSKA (reference sequence). The CDR3 has 12 amino acids. The chain's CDR3 is CSARVQGWGYTF. The DNA of the CDR3 is TGCAGTGCTAGAGTCCAGGGTTGGGGCTACACCTTC.

This clonotype was observed a handful of times. V is TRBV5-1 and J is TRBJ1-4; TRBD1 might be the D (6 bases). The CDR3 length is 14 residues. CDR1 and CDR2 (germline): SGHRS, YFSETQ. The V gene lost 1 base and the J gene lost 12 bases, with 16 bases spanning the gap. CDR3: CASSLRTVPAELFF. For the CDR3, the DNA is TGCGCCAGCAGCTTGCGGACAGTCCCTGCAGAACTGTTTTTT.

This sequence joins TRBV5-4 and TRBJ2-7, with D unclear. V was cut by 6 bases and J by 0 bases, with 13 bases left in between. Germline-derived CDR1 and CDR2 are SGHNT and YYREEE (reference sequence). The CDR3 has 14 amino acids. The CDR3, as DNA: TGTGCCAGCACCAAAGAATCTAGCTCCTACGAGCAGTACTTC. Its protein is CASTKESSSYEQYF.

This clonotype has just a few counts. V usage is TRBV20-1 and J usage is TRBJ2-7, with D possibly matching TRBD1 (6 bases). Trimming cost V 0 bases and J 6 bases, with 15 bases left between them. The CDR3 covers 14 residues. Germline values: CDR1 DFQATT, CDR2 SNEGSKA (reference sequence). The CDR3 protein is CSAREWGRSGEQYF. CDR3 in DNA: TGCAGTGCTAGAGAGTGGGGGCGCTCCGGCGAGCAGTACTTC.

In this sample, this clonotype turned up a few times. The chain has TRBV7-2 and TRBJ1-5; possible D gene TRBD1, 5 bases. Germline-derived CDR1 and CDR2 are SGHTA and FQGNSA. Between the trimmed V and J ends, which lost 5 bases and 7 bases, there was a span of 18 bases. The CDR3 extends over 15 amino acids. CDR3 loop: CASSRGLGAGQPQHF. The CDR3 DNA follows: TGTGCCAGCAGCCGAGGTTTAGGGGCAGGACAGCCCCAGCATTTT. The full variable domain, with the rest looked up from reference TRBV7-2 and TRBJ1-5, is GAGVSQSPSNKVTEKGKDVELRCDPISGHTALYWYRQSLGQGLEFLIYFQGNSAPDKSGLPSDRFSAERTGGSVSTLTIQRTQQEDSAVYLCASSRGLGAGQPQHFGDGTRLSIL.

This clonotype was seen repeatedly, ten times or more. The rearrangement links TRBV5-1 to TRBJ2-3, with TRBD2 matching over 7 bases. V was pared by 1 base and J by 0 bases, with 2 bases of the junction left unmatched. The V gene's germline CDR1 is SGHRS and CDR2 YFSETQ. The CDR3 runs to 15 residues. CDR3 DNA sequence: TGCGCCAGCAGCTTGCTAGCGGAAAGCACAGATACGCAGTATTTT. Protein: CASSLLAESTDTQYF.

This clonotype has only a few counts. The V and J genes are TRBV20-1 and TRBJ1-2; maybe TRBD1 (5 bases). Looked up from germline, CDR1 is DFQATT and CDR2 is SNEGSKA (reference sequence). The V end lost 3 bases, the J end lost 8 bases, and 13 bases lay between the germline ends. The CDR3 runs to 12 residues. CDR3 in DNA: TGCAGTGCTAGTGGGGGATACGACGGCTACACCTTC. It translates to CSASGGYDGYTF.

This clonotype was picked up a small number of times. This chain uses TRBV7-2 with TRBJ2-1, with 13 bases lining up with TRBD2. Unmatched junction bases numbered 9, after V lost 3 bases and J lost 16 bases. Germline CDR1 SGHTA, CDR2 FQGNSA. This CDR3 spans 14 amino acids. CDR3 sequence reads: CASSFSTSGRPYFF. The CDR3 bases are TGTGCCAGCAGCTTCTCGACTAGCGGGAGGCCATATTTCTTC.

The J gene is TRBJ2-7, the V gene TRBV6-2 or TRBV6-3; TRBD1 might be the D (7 bases). The germline V gene has CDR1 MNHEY and CDR2 SVGEGT. V gave up 8 bases and J gave up 1 base, with 12 bases separating them. This CDR3 contains 13 residues. CDR3 amino acids: CASGGGGSYEQYF. The CDR3 region has the DNA TGTGCCAGCGGAGGGGGCGGATCCTACGAGCAGTACTTC.

This clonotype was seen a few times. V and J are TRBV7-9 and TRBJ2-5, with a tentative D call TRBD1 (5 bases). Trimming removed 3 bases from V and 5 bases from J, with 10 bases in between. This CDR3 contains 13 residues. Germline CDR1 and CDR2: SEHNR and FQNEAQ (reference sequence). The chain's CDR3 is CASSLAGWETQYF. The CDR3 coding sequence is TGTGCCAGCAGCTTGGCAGGGTGGGAGACCCAGTACTTC.

The chain has TRBV5-1 and TRBJ2-2; TRBD1 matches 8 bases. V gave up 4 bases and J gave up 3 bases; unmatched junction bases: 14. The germline gives CDR1 SGHRS, CDR2 YFSETQ. This CDR3 comprises 18 residues. The CDR3 region has the DNA TGCGCCAGCAGCAAGGATCCCTCCGGGACAGGATACACCGGGGAGCTGTTTTTT. Its translation is CASSKDPSGTGYTGELFF.

To note about this clonotype: A much larger clone differs from this one at a single base, so this may be a read error. V usage is TRBV14 and J usage is TRBJ2-3; D gene ambiguous. Trimming stripped 3 bases from V and 6 bases from J, with 4 bases between. CDR1 and CDR2 from the germline V gene are SGHDN and FVKESK. The CDR3 has 11 residues. This CDR3 is CASSHADTQYF. In DNA form, the CDR3 reads TGTGCCAGCAGCCACGCGGATACGCAGTATTTT.

The J gene is TRBJ1-5, the V gene TRBV12-3 or TRBV12-4; D not resolved. The CDR3 has 12 amino acids. With 2 bases removed from V and 7 bases from J, the gap between germline ends came to 6 bases. CDR3 sequence (DNA): TGTGCCAGCAGTTTAAGACGACAGCCCCAGCATTTT. It yields the protein CASSLRRQPQHF.

The table lists this clonotype with a few counts. The V call is TRBV20-1, the J call TRBJ2-3; D remains unclear. The CDR3 is 12 amino acids. The V end was cut by 5 bases, the J end by 6 bases, with 12 bases between. CDR1 is DFQATT and CDR2 is SNEGSKA in the germline V gene (reference sequence). CDR3 protein: CSARSRSDTQYF. Written as DNA, the CDR3 is TGCAGTGCTCGAAGTCGGTCTGATACGCAGTATTTT.

This clonotype was counted a few times. CDR3 nucleotide sequence: TGTGCCAGCAGCGCCGCTACCCGCACAGATACGCAGTATTTT. This translates into CASSAATRTDTQYF. This chain joins TRBV7-2 and TRBJ2-3; D not resolved. Germline V CDR1 and CDR2: SGHTA, FQGNSA. CDR3 length: 14 amino acids. V shed 5 bases and J shed 1 base, with 10 bases lying between them.

This clonotype was counted at least ten times. CDR3 DNA: TGCGCCAGCAGCTTGCCGGACAGGGGATCTGAAGCTTTCTTT. Translated, it gives CASSLPDRGSEAFF. This chain connects TRBV5-1 to TRBJ1-1; 9 bases line up with TRBD1. Trimming took 1 base from V and 6 from J; bases not matched to a gene: 4. The CDR3 consists of 14 residues. Germline V gene lookup returns CDR1 SGHRS and CDR2 YFSETQ. The full variable domain, its missing parts supplied by reference TRBV5-1 and TRBJ1-1, is KAGVTQTPRYLIKTRGQQVTLSCSPISGHRSVSWYQQTPGQGLQFLFEYFSETQRNKGNFPGRFSGRQFSNSRSEMNVSTLELGDSALYLCASSLPDRGSEAFFGQGTRLTVV.

This clonotype was detected only a few times. The chain couples TRBV20-1 to TRBJ1-1, with D possibly TRBD1 on 5 matching bases. V was shortened by 2 bases and J by 6 bases, with 13 bases between the two germline ends. Looked up from germline, CDR1 is DFQATT and CDR2 is SNEGSKA (reference sequence). This CDR3 has 13 amino acids. This CDR3 reads CSARLGGNSEAFF. The DNA of the CDR3 is TGCAGTGCTAGACTGGGGGGAAACTCTGAAGCTTTCTTT.

V and J are TRBV24-1 and TRBJ2-1; 11 bases are a match to TRBD1. There are 18 residues in the CDR3. Unmatched junction bases numbered 15, after V lost 5 bases and J lost 7 bases. Germline V lookup: CDR1 KGHDR, CDR2 SFDVKD. The CDR3 reads CATSAPKGRTGGLNEQFF. Written as DNA, the CDR3 is TGTGCCACCAGTGCACCGAAGGGAAGGACAGGGGGCTTGAATGAGCAGTTCTTC.

The chain employs TRBV4-2 and TRBJ2-5; TRBD1 matches at 10 bases. CDR1 is LGHNA, CDR2 YNFKEQ, per germline. V shed 3 bases, J shed 5 bases, and the junction held 12 bases outside the gene matches. The CDR3 spans 17 residues. The chain's CDR3 is CASSHFLGTGDKETQYF. In DNA, the CDR3 is TGTGCCAGCAGCCATTTCCTTGGGACAGGGGATAAGGAGACCCAGTACTTC.

The J gene is TRBJ2-4, the V gene TRBV5-1; no reliable D call. CDR1 is SGHRS and CDR2 is YFSETQ in the germline V gene. This CDR3 has 15 amino acids. V gave up 2 bases and J gave up 3 bases, with 12 bases separating them. The CDR3 DNA reads as TGCGCCAGCAGCTTTGAAGGGCAAAACAAAAACATTCAGTACTTC. It codes for CASSFEGQNKNIQYF.

This clonotype occurred many times. The chain employs TRBV25-1 and TRBJ1-2; D is unclear. Germline V gene sequence: CDR1 MGHDK, CDR2 SYGVNS. The CDR3 is 12 amino acids. Trimming took 7 bases from V and 4 from J, leaving 10 bases between them. CDR3 coding DNA: TGTGCCAGCATGGAGAATTCCTATGGCTACACCTTC. It encodes CASMENSYGYTF.

This clonotype was recorded a few times. The chain has TRBV7-9 and TRBJ2-1; D is unresolved. CDR3 length: 15 residues. V was clipped by 3 bases and J by 0 bases, with 9 bases between them. CDR1 and CDR2 from the germline V gene are SEHNR and FQNEAQ (reference sequence). The CDR3: CASSFQESSYNEQFF. The DNA for the CDR3 is TGTGCCAGCAGCTTTCAGGAGAGCTCCTACAATGAGCAGTTCTTC.

This clonotype appeared a few times. The CDR3 reads CASSQGAGGGYNEQFF. The DNA for the CDR3 is TGCGCCAGCAGCCAAGGAGCGGGGGGCGGCTACAATGAGCAGTTCTTC. The rearrangement joins TRBV4-3 to TRBJ2-1, with 9 bases lining up with TRBD2. From germline, CDR1 is LGHNA and CDR2 YSLEER. CDR3 size: 16 residues. V lost 1 base to trimming and J lost 3 bases; unmatched junction nucleotides: 4.

The chain joins TRBV29-1 to TRBJ2-1; 11 bases fit TRBD2. Trimming removed 4 bases from V and 0 bases from J; junction bases left unmatched: 11. The CDR3 loop spans 18 amino acids. Per the germline V gene, CDR1 is SQVTM and CDR2 is ANQGSEA. The CDR3 reads CSVAWLAGGGGSYNEQFF. The CDR3 DNA reads as TGCAGCGTTGCTTGGCTAGCGGGAGGCGGAGGCTCCTACAATGAGCAGTTCTTC.